A single sample gave rise to the 32 T cell receptor beta chains below, sequenced in a study of T cell changes during pregnancy in multiple sclerosis. The data were produced by immunoSEQ multiplex PCR, yet TCRdb's version contains in-frame clones alone and is incomplete. In the table there are 50,000 or so clones, about 89% of which are singletons. Specimen: CD4+ T cells from peripheral blood mononuclear cells, collected after pregnancy. Receptor source: a female donor in good health, enrolled as a control in a pregnancy study.

This rearrangement joins TRBV5-4 to TRBJ2-3; 9 positions match TRBD2. V lost 4 bases and J lost 2; bases outside the gene matches: 8. CDR3 length equals 16 residues. The germline gives CDR1 SGHNT, CDR2 YYREEE (reference sequence). CDR3 sequence: CASSGRLAVLTDTQYF. In DNA, the CDR3 is TGTGCCAGCAGCGGTAGACTAGCGGTACTCACAGATACGCAGTATTTT.

The chain uses TRBV6-6 and TRBJ2-6, with a weak D call TRBD2 (6 bases). The CDR3 length is 16 residues. Germline CDR1 MNHNY, CDR2 SVGAGI (reference sequence). The V gene lost 7 bases and the J gene lost 0 bases, with 13 bases spanning the gap. The CDR3 sequence is CASTRDSSSGANVLTF. The CDR3 DNA follows: TGTGCCAGCACGCGGGACTCAAGCTCTGGGGCCAACGTCCTGACTTTC.

The chain combines TRBV30 with TRBJ2-5, with 7 positions matching TRBD2. From germline, CDR1 is GTSNPN and CDR2 SVGIG (reference sequence). V was clipped by 3 bases and J by 1 base; unmatched bases: 8. The CDR3 runs to 15 residues. CDR3 nucleotide sequence: TGTGCCTGGAGGACATGGGGGGGGTCCCAAGAGACCCAGTACTTC. It translates to CAWRTWGGSQETQYF. The entire variable domain, with the rest obtained from reference TRBV30 and TRBJ2-5, is as follows: SQTIHQWPATLVQPVGSPLSLECTVEGTSNPNLYWYRQAAGRGLQLLFYSVGIGQISSEVPQNLSASRPQDRQFILSSKKLLLSDSGFYLCAWRTWGGSQETQYFGPGTRLLVL.

Notes on this clone: One end of the junction fails to match germline, which may point to a read error. This chain uses TRBV14 with TRBJ1-1, with a possible D match to TRBD1 (5 bases). Germline lookup yields CDR1 SGHDN and CDR2 FVKESK. The CDR3 is made up of 13 amino acids. The chain's CDR3 is CASSQEEHLQVTF. CDR3 in DNA: TGTGCCAGCAGCCAAGAGGAGCATCTACAGGTGACTTTT.

This rearrangement joins TRBV30 to TRBJ1-4; 12 bases agree with TRBD1. Germline loops: CDR1 GTSNPN, CDR2 SVGIG (reference sequence). The CDR3 spans 14 residues. The V and J ends lost 7 bases and 8 bases, in that order; junction bases with no gene match: 8. The CDR3: CAYRDRGHKEKLFF. CDR3 in DNA: TGTGCCTACCGGGACAGGGGGCATAAGGAAAAACTGTTTTTT.

The chain is built from TRBV2 and TRBJ2-3, with 11 bases matching TRBD2. Germline values: CDR1 SNHLY, CDR2 FYNNEI. There are 15 residues in the CDR3. V was clipped by 6 bases and J by 5 bases; unmatched bases: 7. CDR3 nucleotides: TGTGCCAGCAGCCTTAGCGGGGGGGCGATAGATACGCAGTATTTT. Its translation: CASSLSGGAIDTQYF.

The V and J genes are TRBV9 and TRBJ2-2; TRBD1 aligns across 12 bases. This CDR3 contains 16 residues. Germline lookup yields CDR1 SGDLS and CDR2 YYNGEE. Losses at the gene ends were 3 bases for V and 4 bases for J; bases not matched to a gene: 4. CDR3 region: CASSEGQGASTGELFF. The DNA for the CDR3 is TGTGCCAGCAGCGAGGGACAGGGGGCGAGCACCGGGGAGCTGTTTTTT.

The chain has TRBV15 and TRBJ2-7, with 12 bases fitting TRBD1. The CDR3 contains 15 residues. V trimming: 5 bases; J trimming: 4 bases; junction bases outside the gene matches: 6. CDR1 LNHNV and CDR2 YYDKDF come from the germline V gene (reference sequence). CDR3 sequence (DNA): TGTGCCACCAGCTCGGGACAGGGGGCGGCATACGAGCAGTACTTC. The encoded protein is CATSSGQGAAYEQYF.

The chain is built from TRBV19 and TRBJ2-7; TRBD1 aligns across 9 bases. The junction had 14 bases not matched to a gene; V was cut back by 6 bases and J by 5 bases. Germline V gene sequence: CDR1 LNHDA, CDR2 SQIVND (reference sequence). The CDR3 loop spans 16 amino acids. The chain's CDR3 is CASRGIRDRASDEQYF. CDR3 sequence (DNA): TGTGCCAGTAGGGGAATCCGGGACAGGGCGTCCGACGAGCAGTACTTC.

The V and J genes are TRBV18 and TRBJ1-1; tentatively, D is TRBD1 (5 bases). The V gene's germline CDR1 is KGHSH and CDR2 LQKENI. The CDR3 runs to 14 residues. The V end was cut by 2 bases, the J end by 3 bases, with 10 bases between. The CDR3 reads CASSPNIGDTEAFF. CDR3 in DNA: TGTGCCAGCTCACCAAACATAGGGGACACTGAAGCTTTCTTT. The whole variable domain, remainder taken from reference TRBV18 and TRBJ1-1, is NAGVMQNPRHLVRRRGQEARLRCSPMKGHSHVYWYRQLPEEGLKFMVYLQKENIIDESGMPKERFSAEFPKEGPSILRIQQVVRGDSAAYFCASSPNIGDTEAFFGQGTRLTVV.

The chain combines TRBV4-1 with TRBJ2-2; 9 positions agree with TRBD2. This CDR3 spans 19 amino acids. V was clipped by 0 bases and J by 3 bases; unmatched bases: 11. Germline V gene sequence: CDR1 MGHRA, CDR2 YSYEKL. In DNA form, the CDR3 reads TGCGCCAGCAGCCAAGATGGCAGCGCGGGGGGGGCCGACACCGGGGAGCTGTTTTTT. This translates into CASSQDGSAGGADTGELFF.

The chain recombines TRBV29-1 with TRBJ2-3; D is perhaps TRBD1 (6 bases). The V gene's germline CDR1 is SQVTM and CDR2 ANQGSEA. Trimming left V 5 bases short and J 5 bases short, with 14 bases between. CDR3 length: 13 residues. CDR3 amino acids: CSVSQGVQDTQYF. DNA of the CDR3: TGCAGCGTTTCACAGGGTGTTCAAGATACGCAGTATTTT.

This chain connects TRBV10-3 to TRBJ2-3, with D perhaps matching TRBD2 (5 bases). The germline CDR1 and CDR2 sequences are ENHRY and SYGVKD. The CDR3 length is 12 residues. Trimming took 10 bases from V and 6 from J, leaving 14 bases between them. The CDR3 sequence is CATSRGSDTQYF. CDR3 DNA sequence: TGTGCCACCTCACGAGGGTCGGATACGCAGTATTTT.

This chain uses TRBV11-2 with TRBJ2-2; 8 bases are a match to TRBD2. The V segment lost 5 bases and the J segment 6 bases; nucleotides outside the gene matches: 8. The CDR3 contains 15 residues. Germline V gene lookup returns CDR1 SGHAT and CDR2 FQNNGV. CDR3 loop: CASSLTELAAGELFF. The DNA for the CDR3 is TGTGCCAGCAGCCTAACCGAACTAGCGGCCGGGGAGCTGTTTTTT. Full variable domain (outside the CDR3, taken from reference TRBV11-2 and TRBJ2-2): EAGVAQSPRYKIIEKRQSVAFWCNPISGHATLYWYQQILGQGPKLLIQFQNNGVVDDSQLPKDRFSAERLKGVDSTLKIQPAKLEDSAVYLCASSLTELAAGELFFGEGSRLTVL.

This chain links TRBV5-1 with TRBJ2-2; 9 nucleotides agree with TRBD1. This CDR3 is 15 amino acids long. Per germline, CDR1 SGHRS and CDR2 YFSETQ. Trimming removed 4 bases from V and 6 bases from J; junction bases left unmatched: 7. The CDR3 here is CASSRWTGAPGELFF. CDR3 nucleotide sequence: TGCGCCAGCAGCCGATGGACAGGGGCTCCCGGGGAGCTGTTTTTT.

The chain recombines TRBV7-9 with TRBJ2-1; a possible D gene is TRBD2 (6 bases). The CDR3 is 15 amino acids. In germline, CDR1 is SEHNR, CDR2 FQNEAQ (reference sequence). The germline V and J ends were trimmed by 2 bases and 2 bases, with 10 bases remaining between them. CDR3 sequence (DNA): TGTGCCAGCAGCTTATCTCCGGGGGCCTACAATGAGCAGTTCTTC. Amino acid sequence: CASSLSPGAYNEQFF.

The chain couples TRBV5-4 to TRBJ1-3; D unclear. Per germline, CDR1 SGHNT and CDR2 YYREEE (reference sequence). Trimming stripped 0 bases from V and 0 bases from J, with 7 bases between. The CDR3 is 15 residues long. CDR3 protein: CASSLAGSSGNTIYF. The CDR3 region has the DNA TGTGCCAGCAGCTTGGCGGGGAGCTCTGGAAACACCATATATTTT.

The chain couples TRBV7-9 to TRBJ2-3; TRBD1 aligns across 8 bases. The CDR3 sequence is 18 residues long. Looked up from germline, CDR1 is SEHNR and CDR2 is FQNEAQ (reference sequence). V was clipped by 3 bases and J by 4 bases; unmatched bases: 15. DNA for the CDR3: TGTGCCAGCAGCTTTGGTCAGGCGGCGGACAGGGCAGCAGATACGCAGTATTTT. Protein sequence: CASSFGQAADRAADTQYF. The entire variable domain, with the rest obtained from reference TRBV7-9 and TRBJ2-3, is as follows: DTGVSQNPRHKITKRGQNVTFRCDPISEHNRLYWYRQTLGQGPEFLTYFQNEAQLEKSRLLSDRFSAERPKGSFSTLEIQRTEQGDSAMYLCASSFGQAADRAADTQYFGPGTRLTVL.

This sequence joins TRBV16 and TRBJ1-1; 7 nucleotides agree with TRBD1. Looked up from germline, CDR1 is KGHSY and CDR2 is FQNENV. The CDR3 is made up of 15 amino acids. The V gene end was trimmed by 4 bases and the J gene end by 3 bases; junction bases not matched to a gene: 8. CDR3: CASSRNRGTHTEAFF. The DNA for the CDR3 is TGTGCCAGCAGCCGGAACAGGGGTACCCACACTGAAGCTTTCTTT.

The chain has TRBV2 and TRBJ2-1, with 14 bases that match TRBD2. The CDR3 sequence is 15 residues long. Germline V lookup: CDR1 SNHLY, CDR2 FYNNEI. Unmatched junction bases numbered 9, after V lost 3 bases and J lost 14 bases. Written as DNA, the CDR3 is TGTGCCAGCAGTGACCGACTAGCGGGGGGGCCTTCGGAGTTCTTC. This sequence encodes CASSDRLAGGPSEFF.

The chain carries TRBV28 and TRBJ1-6, with D possibly matching TRBD1 (5 bases). Germline-derived CDR1 and CDR2 are MDHEN and SYDVKM. V was cut by 1 base and J by 7 bases, with 11 bases left in between. The CDR3 extends over 15 amino acids. The CDR3 is CASSLLTGGNSPLHF. Written as DNA, the CDR3 is TGTGCCAGCAGTTTATTAACCGGGGGGAATTCACCCCTCCACTTT. Full variable domain (missing parts from reference TRBV28 and TRBJ1-6): DVKVTQSSRYLVKRTGEKVFLECVQDMDHENMFWYRQDPGLGLRLIYFSYDVKMKEKGDIPEGYSVSREKKERFSLILESASTNQTSMYLCASSLLTGGNSPLHFGNGTRLTVT.

The rearrangement uses TRBV28 and TRBJ1-5; 7 bases agree with TRBD1. The trim removed 3 bases at V and 7 bases at J, leaving 12 bases unmatched. Germline CDR1 MDHEN, CDR2 SYDVKM. CDR3 size: 16 residues. CDR3 sequence (DNA): TGTGCCAGCAGTTTGCCCATACAGGGGTCCGGGCAGCCCCAGCATTTT. It codes for CASSLPIQGSGQPQHF.

The genes are TRBV2 and TRBJ2-7; tentatively, D is TRBD1 (6 bases). Germline CDR1 is SNHLY and CDR2 is FYNNEI. The CDR3 loop spans 13 amino acids. V lost 6 bases and J lost 3, with 12 bases in between. This CDR3 reads CASSRGWVYEQYF. The DNA of the CDR3 is TGTGCCAGCAGCAGGGGTTGGGTCTACGAGCAGTACTTC.

This chain connects TRBV7-2 to TRBJ2-7; TRBD2 is a possible D gene (5 bases). Per germline, CDR1 SGHTA and CDR2 FQGNSA. Trimming took 4 bases from V and 0 from J, leaving 10 bases between them. The CDR3 has 14 residues. CDR3 region: CASSSGGSSYEQYF. The CDR3 bases are TGTGCCAGCAGCTCCGGAGGAAGCTCCTACGAGCAGTACTTC.

The chain has TRBV4-1 and TRBJ2-7, with 10 bases matching TRBD1. Germline assignment: CDR1 MGHRA and CDR2 YSYEKL. Germline trimming cut 5 bases from V and 6 bases from J; bases unmatched to any gene: 10. The CDR3 is made up of 15 amino acids. The CDR3 reads CASSIQTGGLGEQYF. DNA for the CDR3: TGCGCCAGCAGCATCCAGACAGGGGGCTTGGGCGAGCAGTACTTC.

The V and J genes are TRBV21-1 and TRBJ1-2; no check of the table's D call, TRBD1, against the DNA was made. TRBV21-1 is a listed pseudogene. The CDR3 sequence is 15 residues long. CDR3 protein: CASRPGTENNYGYTF. The CDR3 coding sequence is TGTGCCAGCAGACCCGGGACAGAAAATAACTATGGCTACACCTTC.

The rearrangement uses TRBV6-1 and TRBJ1-3; D not resolved. V was shortened by 3 bases and J by 3 bases, with 9 bases between the two germline ends. The CDR3 covers 14 residues. Germline V gene lookup returns CDR1 MNHNS and CDR2 SASEGT. Here the CDR3 DNA reads TGTGCCAGCAGTGATTCCGGTTATGGAAACACCATATATTTT. This translates into CASSDSGYGNTIYF.

The gene calls are TRBV19 and TRBJ1-5; no reliable D call. Germline V gene sequence: CDR1 LNHDA, CDR2 SQIVND (reference sequence). The CDR3 covers 14 residues. Trimming left V 1 base short and J 7 bases short, with 11 bases between. The CDR3 here is CASSIGSLWQPQHF. The DNA for the CDR3 is TGTGCCAGTAGTATAGGGTCCCTATGGCAGCCCCAGCATTTT.

J is TRBJ1-2 and V is TRBV15; 8 bases match TRBD1. J gave up 2 bases and V 0 bases, and 8 bases lay outside the gene matches. The CDR3 has 17 amino acids. From germline, CDR1 is LNHNV and CDR2 YYDKDF (reference sequence). The CDR3 protein is CATSRDRGRGLNYGYTF. As DNA, the CDR3 is TGTGCCACCAGCAGAGATCGGGGCAGGGGGCTCAACTATGGCTACACCTTC.

The V gene is TRBV7-9, the J gene TRBJ1-3, with 7 bases fitting TRBD1. Germline CDR1 is SEHNR and CDR2 is FQNEAQ (reference sequence). V shed 5 bases, J shed 3 bases, and the junction held 10 bases outside the gene matches. CDR3 length equals 16 residues. The CDR3 coding sequence is TGTGCCAGCAGCCATTACGACAGGGTCGATGGAAACACCATATATTTT. As protein: CASSHYDRVDGNTIYF.

This clone was observed once. The V gene is TRBV4-3, the J gene TRBJ1-6; D is unclear. CDR3 length equals 17 residues. Trimming took off 4 bases at V and 2 bases at J, with 15 bases between the two ends. CDR1 and CDR2 from the germline V gene are LGHNA and YSLEER. CDR3 region: CASSPSVGRTYNSPLHF. Written as DNA, the CDR3 is TGCGCCAGCAGCCCTTCGGTTGGGAGAACCTATAATTCACCCCTCCACTTT.

The rearrangement uses TRBV7-6 and TRBJ2-2; TRBD2 agrees at 7 bases. With V trimmed by 2 bases and J by 0 bases, 6 bases remained unmatched. CDR3 size: 17 residues. Germline V gene lookup returns CDR1 SGHVS and CDR2 FNYEAQ. CDR3 sequence (DNA): TGTGCCAGCAGCTTACTCGCGGGGGAACCGAACACCGGGGAGCTGTTTTTT. Amino acid sequence: CASSLLAGEPNTGELFF.